This TCR beta chain was obtained from a study of blood T cell repertoires in COVID-19. Study information: The United States, Italy and Spain provided the acute and convalescent COVID-19 samples. The analysed material was cDNA or gDNA that came from T cells, B-cell-depleted T cells, or PBMCs.

The Seattle patients joined while their infection was active and were tracked longitudinally afterward. Original processing methods: Reference gene primer amplification in the assay estimated nucleated cell counts. Clones were read by immunoSEQ multiplex PCR, and TCRdb kept only the in-frame ones, dropping some. The D gene and trimming were derived from the DNA, and the V and J assignments and clone size from that table. The data contain some 400,000 clones, around 87% of them seen just once; the ten biggest clones take up about 2.1%. Trimming cost V 5 bases and J 0 bases; bases outside gene matches: 3. Germline values: CDR1 SGHTA, CDR2 FQGNSA. The CDR3 runs to 14 residues.

The sequence came from a woman in her sixties with COVID-19, enrolled during active disease. The sample taken for sequencing was peripheral blood. The chain employs TRBV7-2 and TRBJ1-1; 7 nucleotides match TRBD1. Here the CDR3 DNA reads TGTGCCAGCAGCGTACAGGGGATGAACACTGAAGCTTTCTTT. This encodes CASSVQGMNTEAFF.